This T cell receptor (beta chain) comes out of a study of cytomegalovirus exposure and HLA in healthy donors. This clone was picked up a small number of times. Use of 60 Vbeta and 13 Jbeta primers characterized the PCR. Sequencing used immunoSEQ multiplex PCR; TCRdb keeps in-frame clones, though not all of them. The sample yields 110,000 or so clones, 77% seen once. V shed 5 bases, J shed 3 bases, and the junction held 9 bases outside the gene matches. The CDR3 has 16 residues. From germline, CDR1 is SGHRS and CDR2 YFSETQ. The V gene is TRBV5-1, the J gene TRBJ2-2, with 8 bases that match TRBD2. The receptor was derived from a man aged 18 to 30 in good health and CMV-seropositive. Sequences were obtained from PBMCs. The CDR3 is CASSSGGASDTGELFF. The CDR3 DNA reads TGCGCCAGCAGTTCCGGGGGGGCGTCAGACACCGGGGAGCTGTTTTTT. Looking up the rest from reference TRBV5-1 and TRBJ2-2 gives the full variable domain: KAGVTQTPRYLIKTRGQQVTLSCSPISGHRSVSWYQQTPGQGLQFLFEYFSETQRNKGNFPGRFSGRQFSNSRSEMNVSTLELGDSALYLCASSSGGASDTGELFFGEGSRLTVL.